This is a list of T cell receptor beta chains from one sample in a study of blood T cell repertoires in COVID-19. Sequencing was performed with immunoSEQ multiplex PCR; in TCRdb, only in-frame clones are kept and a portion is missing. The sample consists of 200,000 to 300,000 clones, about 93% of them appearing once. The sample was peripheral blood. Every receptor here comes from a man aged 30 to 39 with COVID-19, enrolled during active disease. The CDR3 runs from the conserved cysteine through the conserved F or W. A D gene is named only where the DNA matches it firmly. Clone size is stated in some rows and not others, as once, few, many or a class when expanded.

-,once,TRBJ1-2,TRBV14,CASSQHDINYGYTF,TGTGCCAGCAGCCAACACGACATTAACTATGGCTACACCTTC
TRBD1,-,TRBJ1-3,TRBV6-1,CASSEYRGQVGNTIYF,TGTGCCAGCAGTGAATACAGGGGGCAGGTTGGAAACACCATATATTTT
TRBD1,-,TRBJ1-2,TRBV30,CALPGQGEGGYTF,TGTGCCCTCCCGGGACAGGGAGAAGGTGGCTACACCTTC
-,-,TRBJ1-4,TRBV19,CASNGGIRSTNEKLFF,TGTGCCAGTAATGGAGGTATCCGGTCAACTAATGAAAAACTGTTTTTT
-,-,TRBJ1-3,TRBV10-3,CAISEGVRGGNTIYF,TGTGCCATCAGTGAGGGGGTCAGGGGTGGAAACACCATATATTTT
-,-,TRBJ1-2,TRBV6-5,CASSYSFGVGDYGYTF,TGTGCCAGCAGTTACTCCTTCGGGGTAGGAGACTATGGCTACACCTTC
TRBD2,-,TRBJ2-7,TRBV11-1,CASSPLAGGPYEQYF,TGTGCCAGCAGTCCCCTAGCGGGGGGGCCCTACGAGCAGTACTTC
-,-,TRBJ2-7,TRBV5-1,CASRAGYFLMDGVYEQYF,TGCGCCAGCAGGGCAGGGTACTTTCTCATGGATGGCGTTTACGAGCAGTACTTC
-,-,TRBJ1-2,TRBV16,CASSRPSSANYGYTF,TGTGCCAGCAGCCGCCCCTCAAGCGCTAACTATGGCTACACCTTC
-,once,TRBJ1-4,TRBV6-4,CASSVTGTTNEKLFF,TGTGCCAGCAGTGTAACAGGGACAACTAATGAAAAACTGTTTTTT
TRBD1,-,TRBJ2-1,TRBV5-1,CASAEDRGSYNEQFF,TGCGCCAGCGCCGAGGACAGGGGAAGCTACAATGAGCAGTTCTTC
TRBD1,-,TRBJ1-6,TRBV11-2,CASSLVTGARSPLHF,TGTGCCAGCAGCTTAGTGACAGGGGCGCGATCACCCCTCCACTTT
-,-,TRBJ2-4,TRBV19,CASSIEGGQVLAKNIQYF,TGTGCCAGTAGTATCGAGGGAGGACAGGTTCTAGCCAAAAACATTCAGTACTTC
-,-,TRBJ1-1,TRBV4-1,CASSPEPGNTEAFF,TGCGCCAGCAGCCCCGAGCCGGGGAACACTGAAGCTTTCTTT
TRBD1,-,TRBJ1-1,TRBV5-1,CASSQLQGAGNTEAFF,TGCGCCAGCAGCCAATTACAGGGGGCTGGGAACACTGAAGCTTTCTTT
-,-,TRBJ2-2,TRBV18,CASSPRPGDWNTGELFF,TGTGCCAGCTCACCACGGCCCGGGGATTGGAACACCGGGGAGCTGTTTTTT
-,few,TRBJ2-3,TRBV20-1,CSASDLDSGKFTDTQYF,TGCAGTGCTAGTGATTTAGATAGCGGTAAATTCACAGATACGCAGTATTTT
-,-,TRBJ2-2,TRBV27,CASSFLGSDTGELFF,TGTGCCAGCAGTTTTTTAGGGAGTGACACCGGGGAGCTGTTTTTT
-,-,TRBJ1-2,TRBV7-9,CASSLVIQSYGYTF,TGTGCCAGCAGCTTAGTAATACAATCGTATGGCTACACCTTC
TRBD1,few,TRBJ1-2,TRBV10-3,CAIMTQGARGYTF,TGTGCCATCATGACCCAGGGGGCGAGAGGCTACACCTTC
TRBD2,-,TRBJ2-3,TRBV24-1,CATSESSGGAGDTQYF,TGTGCCACCAGTGAGTCTAGCGGGGGGGCTGGAGATACGCAGTATTTT
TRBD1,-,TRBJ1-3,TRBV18,CASSPFDRQGSGNTIYF,TGTGCCAGCTCACCATTTGATCGACAGGGCTCTGGAAACACCATATATTTT
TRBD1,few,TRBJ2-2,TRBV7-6,CASGQGNTGELFF,TGTGCCAGTGGACAGGGTAACACCGGGGAGCTGTTTTTT
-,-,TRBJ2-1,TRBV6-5,CASSSPGVTYNEQFF,TGTGCCAGCAGTTCCCCAGGGGTCACCTACAATGAGCAGTTCTTC
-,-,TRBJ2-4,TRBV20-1,CSARERDIQYF,TGCAGTGCCAGGGAGCGGGACATTCAGTACTTC
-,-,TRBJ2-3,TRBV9,CASSQRTEPSTDTQYF,TGTGCCAGCAGCCAACGGACAGAACCTAGCACAGATACGCAGTATTTT
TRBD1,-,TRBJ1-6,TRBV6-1,CASSEKGGLHSPLHF,TGTGCCAGCAGTGAAAAAGGGGGCCTTCATTCACCCCTCCACTTT
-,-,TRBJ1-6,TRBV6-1,CASSGLEDRPNSPLHF,TGTGCCAGCAGTGGGCTCGAAGACAGGCCCAATTCACCCCTCCACTTT
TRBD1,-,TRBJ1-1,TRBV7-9,CASSRVRTGGVGLNTEAFF,TGTGCCAGCAGCCGAGTTAGGACAGGGGGCGTGGGGCTGAACACTGAAGCTTTCTTT
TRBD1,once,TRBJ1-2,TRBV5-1,CASSPTGTGNEGYTF,TGCGCCAGCAGCCCCACCGGGACAGGGAATGAAGGCTACACCTTC
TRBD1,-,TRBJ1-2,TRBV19,CASRGTVGGYTF,TGTGCCAGTAGGGGGACAGTTGGTGGCTACACCTTC
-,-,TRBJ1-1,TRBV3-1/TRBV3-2,CASSQGRLAGDAFF,TGTGCCAGCAGCCAAGGTCGGTTGGCAGGGGACGCTTTCTTT
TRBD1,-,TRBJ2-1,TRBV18,CASSPPDRVAVEQFF,TGTGCCAGCTCACCGCCGGACAGGGTAGCTGTGGAGCAGTTCTTC
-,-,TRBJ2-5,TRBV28,CASSLLPAGAQETQYF,TGTGCCAGCAGTTTATTGCCGGCAGGGGCTCAAGAGACCCAGTACTTC
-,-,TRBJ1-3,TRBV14,CASSSHRAGNTIYF,TGTGCCAGCAGCTCCCACAGGGCTGGAAACACCATATATTTT
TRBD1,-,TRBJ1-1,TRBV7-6,CASSPSGRGRWSTEAFF,TGTGCCAGCAGCCCATCGGGTAGGGGGCGTTGGTCCACTGAAGCTTTCTTT
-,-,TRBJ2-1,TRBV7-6,CASSPTNRVLSYNEQFF,TGTGCCAGCAGCCCCACCAACAGGGTTTTATCCTACAATGAGCAGTTCTTC
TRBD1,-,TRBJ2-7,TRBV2,CASSEVEQGSGYEQYF,TGTGCCAGCAGTGAAGTGGAACAGGGGTCTGGCTACGAGCAGTACTTC
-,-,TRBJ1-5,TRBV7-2,CASSLMMGGGNQPQHF,TGTGCCAGCAGCTTAATGATGGGGGGAGGCAATCAGCCCCAGCATTTT
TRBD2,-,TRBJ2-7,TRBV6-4,CASSDVAGAHFYEQYF,TGTGCCAGCAGTGATGTAGCGGGGGCCCACTTCTACGAGCAGTACTTC
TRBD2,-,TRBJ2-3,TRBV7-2,CASSRDYNTDTQYF,TGTGCCAGCAGCCGGGACTATAATACAGATACGCAGTATTTT
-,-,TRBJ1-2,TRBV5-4,CASSQRGSVRAGYGYTF,TGTGCCAGCAGCCAGAGGGGGTCGGTACGGGCTGGCTATGGCTACACCTTC
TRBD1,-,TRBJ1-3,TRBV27,CASSPSGTGGHYSGNTIYF,TGTGCCAGCAGCCCCTCCGGGACAGGGGGCCACTACTCTGGAAACACCATATATTTT
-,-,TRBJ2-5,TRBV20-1,CSALHTETQYF,TGCAGTGCTCTCCACACGGAGACCCAGTACTTC
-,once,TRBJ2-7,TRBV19,CATSTQGTPYEQYF,TGTGCCACCTCTACACAGGGAACCCCCTACGAGCAGTACTTC
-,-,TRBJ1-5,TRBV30,CAWSVGDGGQPQHF,TGTGCCTGGAGTGTCGGCGACGGAGGCCAGCCCCAGCATTTT
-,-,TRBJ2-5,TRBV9,CASSARNGGTQYF,TGTGCCAGCAGCGCCCGAAACGGCGGGACCCAGTACTTC
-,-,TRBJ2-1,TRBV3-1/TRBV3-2,CASSQEATGLNEQFF,TGTGCCAGCAGCCAAGAAGCGACGGGTCTCAATGAGCAGTTCTTC
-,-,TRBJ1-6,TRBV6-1,CASSESGFGSPLHF,TGTGCCAGCAGTGAATCGGGGTTTGGTTCACCCCTCCACTTT
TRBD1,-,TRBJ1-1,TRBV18,CASTPGTVNTEAFF,TGTGCCAGCACGCCCGGGACAGTGAACACTGAAGCTTTCTTT
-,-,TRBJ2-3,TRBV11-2,CASSSPWGPQDTQYF,TGTGCCAGCAGCTCCCCCTGGGGGCCTCAAGATACGCAGTATTTT
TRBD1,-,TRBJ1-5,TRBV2,CASSEQRTGDQPQHF,TGTGCCAGCAGTGAACAGAGGACAGGGGATCAGCCCCAGCATTTT
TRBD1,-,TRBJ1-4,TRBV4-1,CASSPLSGGAGEKLFF,TGCGCCAGCAGCCCCCTCTCAGGGGGCGCAGGTGAAAAACTGTTTTTT
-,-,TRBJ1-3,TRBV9,CASSVTVGPGNTIYF,TGTGCCAGCAGCGTAACGGTGGGGCCTGGAAACACCATATATTTT
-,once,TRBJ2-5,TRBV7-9,CASSFFIEVRETQYF,TGTGCCAGCAGCTTTTTTATTGAGGTGCGGGAGACCCAGTACTTC
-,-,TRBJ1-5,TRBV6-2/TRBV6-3,CASSYPYGRGGDNQPQHF,TGTGCCAGCAGTTACCCGTACGGACGGGGGGGGGACAATCAGCCCCAGCATTTT
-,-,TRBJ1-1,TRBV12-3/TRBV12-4,CASSFTVNTEAFF,TGTGCCAGCAGTTTCACGGTGAACACTGAAGCTTTCTTT
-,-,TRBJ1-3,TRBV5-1,CASSLQSRAGGNTIYF,TGCGCCAGCAGCTTGCAATCCCGGGCAGGGGGAAACACCATATATTTT
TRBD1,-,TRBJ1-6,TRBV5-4,CASSSRNGQGKGSPLHF,TGTGCCAGCAGCTCCCGGAATGGACAGGGGAAGGGTTCACCCCTCCACTTT
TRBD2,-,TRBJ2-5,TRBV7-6,CASSLAAGGPKTQYF,TGTGCCAGCAGCTTAGCGGCGGGGGGGCCGAAGACCCAGTACTTC